Reported below is one T cell receptor (beta chain). Methods used by the authors: Scientists estimated how many nucleated cells there were by amplifying reference gene primers. Sequencing was performed with immunoSEQ multiplex PCR; in TCRdb, only in-frame clones are kept and a portion is missing. Clone size and the V and J calls come from that table; the DNA yielded D and trimming. This sample has under 300,000 clones, with approximately 80% found just once. This record belongs to a study of blood T cell repertoires in COVID-19. Study information: There were acute and convalescent COVID-19 samples, and they came from the United States, Italy and Spain. PBMCs, B-cell-depleted T cells, or T cells provided the cDNA or gDNA that made up the material.

V lost 1 base and J lost 8, with 2 bases in between. Looked up from germline, CDR1 is LGHDT and CDR2 is YNNKEL (reference sequence). The CDR3 runs 11 residues. The sample taken for sequencing was peripheral blood. The TCR comes from a woman in her thirties or forties who had recovered from COVID-19. The chain joins TRBV3-1 (or the pseudogene TRBV3-2) to TRBJ2-2; D unresolved. CDR3 sequence reads: CASSQAGELFF. CDR3 in DNA: TGTGCCAGCAGCCAAGCAGGGGAGCTGTTTTTT.